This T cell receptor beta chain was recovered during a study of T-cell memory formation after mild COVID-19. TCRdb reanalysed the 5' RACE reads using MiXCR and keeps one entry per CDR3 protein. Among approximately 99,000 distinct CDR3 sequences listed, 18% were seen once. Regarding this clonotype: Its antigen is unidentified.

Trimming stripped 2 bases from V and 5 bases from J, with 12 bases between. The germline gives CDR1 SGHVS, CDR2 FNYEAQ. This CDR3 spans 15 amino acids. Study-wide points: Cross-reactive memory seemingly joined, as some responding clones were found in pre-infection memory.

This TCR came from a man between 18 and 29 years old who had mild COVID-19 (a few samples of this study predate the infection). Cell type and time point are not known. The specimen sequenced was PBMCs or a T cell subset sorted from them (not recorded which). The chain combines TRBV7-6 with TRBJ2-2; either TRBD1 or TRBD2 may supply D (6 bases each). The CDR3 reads CASSLIQGRTGELFF. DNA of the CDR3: TGTGCCAGCAGCTTAATCCAGGGGAGGACCGGGGAGCTGTTTTTT. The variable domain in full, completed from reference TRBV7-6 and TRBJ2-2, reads GAGVSQSPRYKVTKRGQDVALRCDPISGHVSLYWYRQALGQGPEFLTYFNYEAQQDKSGLPNDRFSAERPEGSISTLTIQRTEQRDSAMYRCASSLIQGRTGELFFGEGSRLTVL.